This TCR beta chain was documented in a study of blood T cell repertoires in COVID-19. Trimming at V came to 5 bases and at J to 0 bases, leaving 11 bases not matched to a gene. The CDR3 has 17 residues. The germline V gene has CDR1 SEHNR and CDR2 FQNEAQ (reference sequence). In the original workflow: By means of reference gene primer amplification, nucleated cell counts were estimated. Here immunoSEQ multiplex PCR was the method, and the copy in TCRdb shows in-frame clones only, minus some. That table furnishes V, J and clone size, whereas the DNA furnished D and trimming. The table has about 220,000 clones, roughly 87% seen once.

This receptor was obtained from a man in his forties with active or convalescent COVID-19. The V and J genes are TRBV7-9 and TRBJ2-7; 9 nucleotides line up with TRBD1. Material: peripheral blood. CDR3 in DNA: TGTGCCAGCAGCCCAGAGGGACAGGGCCTGAGCTCCTACGAGCAGTACTTC. Its protein product is CASSPEGQGLSSYEQYF.